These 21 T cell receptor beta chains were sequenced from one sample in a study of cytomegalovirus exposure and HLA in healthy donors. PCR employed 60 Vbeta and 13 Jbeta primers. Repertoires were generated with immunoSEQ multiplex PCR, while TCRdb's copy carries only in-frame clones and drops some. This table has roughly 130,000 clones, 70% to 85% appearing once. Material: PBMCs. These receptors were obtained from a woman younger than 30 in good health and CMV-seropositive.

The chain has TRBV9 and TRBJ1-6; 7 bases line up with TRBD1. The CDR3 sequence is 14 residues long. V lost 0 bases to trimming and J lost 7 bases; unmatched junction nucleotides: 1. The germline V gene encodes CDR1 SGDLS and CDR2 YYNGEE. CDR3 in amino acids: CASSVETGNSPLHF. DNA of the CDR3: TGTGCCAGCAGCGTAGAGACAGGGAATTCACCCCTCCACTTT.

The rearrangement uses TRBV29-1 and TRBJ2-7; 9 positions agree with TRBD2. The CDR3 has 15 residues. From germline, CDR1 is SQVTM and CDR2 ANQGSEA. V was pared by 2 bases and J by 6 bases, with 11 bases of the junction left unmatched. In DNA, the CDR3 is TGCAGCGTTGAATGGAGCGGGGGGCTATCTGGCGAGCAGTACTTC. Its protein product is CSVEWSGGLSGEQYF.

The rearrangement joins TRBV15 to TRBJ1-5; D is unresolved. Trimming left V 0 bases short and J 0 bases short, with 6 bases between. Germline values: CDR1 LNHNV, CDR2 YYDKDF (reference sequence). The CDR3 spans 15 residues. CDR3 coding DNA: TGTGCCACCAGCAGAGACAGGTTTAGCAATCAGCCCCAGCATTTT. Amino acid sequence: CATSRDRFSNQPQHF.

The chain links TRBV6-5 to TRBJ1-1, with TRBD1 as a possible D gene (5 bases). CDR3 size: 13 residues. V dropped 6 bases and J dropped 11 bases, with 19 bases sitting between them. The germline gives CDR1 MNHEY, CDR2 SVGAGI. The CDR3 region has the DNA TGTGCCAGCAGCCCCCAGGGCCTCCCCCAGGCTTTCTTT. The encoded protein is CASSPQGLPQAFF.

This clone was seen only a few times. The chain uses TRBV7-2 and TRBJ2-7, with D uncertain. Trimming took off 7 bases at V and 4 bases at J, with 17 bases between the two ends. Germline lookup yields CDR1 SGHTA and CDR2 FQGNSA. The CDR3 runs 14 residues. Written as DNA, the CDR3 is TGTGCCAGCACCCTAGGTGGTAGCTTGTACGAGCAGTACTTC. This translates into CASTLGGSLYEQYF.

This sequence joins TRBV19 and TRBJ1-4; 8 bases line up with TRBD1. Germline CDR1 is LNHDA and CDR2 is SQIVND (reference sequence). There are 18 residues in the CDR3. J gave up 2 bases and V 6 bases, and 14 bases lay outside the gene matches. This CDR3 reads CASSMIYFDRGTNEKLFF. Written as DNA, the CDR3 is TGTGCCAGTAGCATGATATACTTTGACAGGGGCACTAATGAAAAACTGTTTTTT.

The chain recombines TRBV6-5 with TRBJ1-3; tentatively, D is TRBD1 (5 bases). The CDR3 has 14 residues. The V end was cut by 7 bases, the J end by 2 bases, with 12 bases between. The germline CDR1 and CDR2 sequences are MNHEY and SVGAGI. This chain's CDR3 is CASKAGTAGNTIYF. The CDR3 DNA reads TGTGCCAGCAAGGCGGGGACGGCTGGAAACACCATATATTTT.

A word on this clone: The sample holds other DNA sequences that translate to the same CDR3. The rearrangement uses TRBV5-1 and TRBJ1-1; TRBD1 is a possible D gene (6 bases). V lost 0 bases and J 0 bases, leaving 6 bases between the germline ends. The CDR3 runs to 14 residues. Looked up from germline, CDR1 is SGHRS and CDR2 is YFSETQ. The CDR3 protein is CASSLGTVNTEAFF. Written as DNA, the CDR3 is TGCGCCAGCAGCTTGGGGACAGTGAACACTGAAGCTTTCTTT.

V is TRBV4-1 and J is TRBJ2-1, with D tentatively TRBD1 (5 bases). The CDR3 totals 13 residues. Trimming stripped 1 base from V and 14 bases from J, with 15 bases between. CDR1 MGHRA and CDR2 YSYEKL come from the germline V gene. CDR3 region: CASSQGRVSAEFF. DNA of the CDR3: TGCGCCAGCAGCCAAGGCAGGGTCTCCGCCGAGTTCTTC.

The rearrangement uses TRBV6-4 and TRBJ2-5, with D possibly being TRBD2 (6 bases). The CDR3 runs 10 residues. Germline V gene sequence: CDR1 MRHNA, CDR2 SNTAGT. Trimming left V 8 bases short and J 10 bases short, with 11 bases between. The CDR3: CASRAGGQYF. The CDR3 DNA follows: TGTGCCAGCCGAGCCGGGGGCCAGTACTTC.

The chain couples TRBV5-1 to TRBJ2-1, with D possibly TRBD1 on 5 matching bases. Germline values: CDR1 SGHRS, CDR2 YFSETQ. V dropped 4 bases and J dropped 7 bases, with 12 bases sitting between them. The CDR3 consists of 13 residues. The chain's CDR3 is CASSAGHGNEQFF. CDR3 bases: TGCGCCAGCAGCGCCGGACATGGGAATGAGCAGTTCTTC.

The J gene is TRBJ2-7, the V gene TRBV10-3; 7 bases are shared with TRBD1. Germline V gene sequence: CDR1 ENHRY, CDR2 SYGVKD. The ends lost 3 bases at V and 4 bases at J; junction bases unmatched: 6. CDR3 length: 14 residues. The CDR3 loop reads CAISDPGGNYEQYF. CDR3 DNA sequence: TGTGCCATCAGTGACCCAGGGGGTAATTACGAGCAGTACTTC.

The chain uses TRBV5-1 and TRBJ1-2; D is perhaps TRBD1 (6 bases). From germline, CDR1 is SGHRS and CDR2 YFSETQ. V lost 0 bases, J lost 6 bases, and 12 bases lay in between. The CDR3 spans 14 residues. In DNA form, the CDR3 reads TGCGCCAGCAGCTTGGCCGGGGGGCAGGATGGCTACACCTTC. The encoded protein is CASSLAGGQDGYTF.

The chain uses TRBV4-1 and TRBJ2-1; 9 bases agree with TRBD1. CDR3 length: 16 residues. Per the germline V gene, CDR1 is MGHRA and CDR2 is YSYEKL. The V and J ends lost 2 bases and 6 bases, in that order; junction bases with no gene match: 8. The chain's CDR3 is CASSQPGTGLGNEQFF. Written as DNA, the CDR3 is TGCGCCAGCAGCCAACCCGGGACAGGGTTGGGCAATGAGCAGTTCTTC.

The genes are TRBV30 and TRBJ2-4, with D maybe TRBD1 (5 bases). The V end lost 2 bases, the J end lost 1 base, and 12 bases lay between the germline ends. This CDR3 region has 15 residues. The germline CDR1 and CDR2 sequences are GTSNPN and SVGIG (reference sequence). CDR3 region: CAWSQAGMAKNIQYF. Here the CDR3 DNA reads TGTGCCTGGAGTCAGGCAGGGATGGCCAAAAACATTCAGTACTTC.

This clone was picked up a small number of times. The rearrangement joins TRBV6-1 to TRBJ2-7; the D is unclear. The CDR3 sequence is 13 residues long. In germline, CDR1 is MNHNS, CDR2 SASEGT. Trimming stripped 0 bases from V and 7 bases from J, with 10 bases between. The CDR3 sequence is CASSEAETGEQYF. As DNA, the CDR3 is TGTGCCAGCAGTGAAGCGGAGACCGGTGAGCAGTACTTC.

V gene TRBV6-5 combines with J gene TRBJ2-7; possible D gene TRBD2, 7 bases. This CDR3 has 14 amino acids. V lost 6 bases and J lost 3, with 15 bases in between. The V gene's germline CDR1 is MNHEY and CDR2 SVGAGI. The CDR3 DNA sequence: TGTGCCAGCAGGCCTACGGGGGGCGGCTACGAGCAGTACTTC. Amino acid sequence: CASRPTGGGYEQYF.

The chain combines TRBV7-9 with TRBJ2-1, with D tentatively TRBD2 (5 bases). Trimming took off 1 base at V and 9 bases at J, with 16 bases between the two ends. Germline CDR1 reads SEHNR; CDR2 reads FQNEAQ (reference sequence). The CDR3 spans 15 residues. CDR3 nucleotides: TGTGCCAGCAGCTTAGAAGGAGGACCTCCAAGTGAGCAGTTCTTC. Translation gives CASSLEGGPPSEQFF.

The CDR3 spells CASRLDRGYTEAFF. The CDR3 DNA is TGTGCCAGCAGATTGGACAGGGGGTACACTGAAGCTTTCTTT. V is TRBV6-5 and J is TRBJ1-1, with TRBD1 matching 10 bases. Germline V gives CDR1 MNHEY, CDR2 SVGAGI. This CDR3 has 14 amino acids. After removal of 6 bases from V and 3 bases from J, the junction contained 4 bases not matched to a gene.

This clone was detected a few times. CDR3 protein: CASSLGSHTEAFF. CDR3 bases: TGTGCCAGCAGCTTGGGCAGTCACACTGAAGCTTTCTTT. The V and J genes are TRBV5-4 and TRBJ1-1; D remains unclear. The V and J ends lost 0 bases and 3 bases respectively, with 6 bases between them. CDR1 is SGHNT and CDR2 is YYREEE in the germline V gene (reference sequence). The CDR3 is made up of 13 amino acids.

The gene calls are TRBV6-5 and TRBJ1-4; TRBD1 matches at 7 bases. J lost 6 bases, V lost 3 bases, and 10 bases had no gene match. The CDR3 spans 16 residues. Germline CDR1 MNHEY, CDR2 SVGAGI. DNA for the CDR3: TGTGCCAGCAGTTATTGGGGGACAGTGAGAGATGAAAAACTGTTTTTT. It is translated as CASSYWGTVRDEKLFF.